The 22 T cell receptor beta chains listed next were all sequenced from one sample in a study of blood T cell repertoires in COVID-19. Profiling relied on immunoSEQ multiplex PCR, and the TCRdb table lists in-frame clones only, not all of them. The sample contains about 140,000 clones, roughly 80% of which appear only once. The sample consisted of peripheral blood. These receptors were taken from a woman in her sixties or seventies with acute or convalescent COVID-19.

This chain links TRBV7-2 with TRBJ2-7, with D perhaps matching TRBD1 (6 bases). The CDR3 extends over 12 amino acids. Germline V gives CDR1 SGHTA, CDR2 FQGNSA. V was trimmed by 5 bases and J by 9 bases, leaving 14 bases between them. This CDR3 reads CASSPVQGWQYF. The CDR3 DNA is TGTGCCAGCAGCCCTGTTCAGGGGTGGCAGTACTTC.

The chain joins TRBV7-3 to TRBJ2-2; 7 nucleotides match TRBD1. CDR3 length equals 16 residues. V dropped 2 bases and J dropped 7; count of bases not matched to a gene: 10. CDR1 and CDR2 (germline): SGHTA, FQGTGA. CDR3 DNA: TGTGCCAGCAGCTTAGGAAAGAGGGGGCCTCTCGGGGAGCTGTTTTTT. This gives the protein CASSLGKRGPLGELFF. Based on the CDR3 plus reference TRBV7-3 and TRBJ2-2, the full variable domain is GAGVSQTPSNKVTEKGKYVELRCDPISGHTALYWYRQSLGQGPEFLIYFQGTGAADDSGLPNDRFFAVRPEGSVSTLKIQRTERGDSAVYLCASSLGKRGPLGELFFGEGSRLTVL.

CDR3 sequence (DNA): TGCGCCAGCAGCCAAGACTTTTACGAGCAGTACTTC. This sequence encodes CASSQDFYEQYF. The V and J genes are TRBV5-1 and TRBJ2-7; D remains ambiguous. This CDR3 spans 12 amino acids. V was clipped by 4 bases and J by 4 bases, with 9 bases between them. Germline CDR1 SGHRS, CDR2 YFSETQ.

The chain is built from TRBV5-6 and TRBJ1-5; D gene unclear. V shed 1 base and J shed 3 bases, with 8 bases lying between them. This CDR3 region has 14 residues. Per the germline V gene, CDR1 is SGHDT and CDR2 is YYEEEE. The CDR3 sequence is CASSLRDNNQPQHF. The CDR3 coding sequence is TGTGCCAGCAGCTTGCGTGACAACAATCAGCCCCAGCATTTT.

The chain is built from TRBV10-3 and TRBJ2-1; 9 bases are shared with TRBD1. The germline V gene encodes CDR1 ENHRY and CDR2 SYGVKD. The junction had 3 bases not matched to a gene; V was cut back by 2 bases and J by 7 bases. The CDR3 contains 14 residues. CDR3 nucleotide sequence: TGTGCCATCAGTGAGGGGACAGGGCGGAATGAGCAGTTCTTC. Translating gives CAISEGTGRNEQFF.

The rearrangement joins TRBV7-9 to TRBJ1-2, with D possibly being TRBD1 (6 bases). The germline CDR1 and CDR2 sequences are SEHNR and FQNEAQ (reference sequence). Between the trimmed V and J ends, which lost 4 bases and 8 bases, there was a span of 8 bases. This CDR3 contains 11 residues. The CDR3 region is CASSSGGGYTF. CDR3 DNA: TGTGCCAGCAGCTCGGGGGGCGGCTACACCTTC.

The genes are TRBV28 and TRBJ2-7, with 8 bases matching TRBD1. In germline, CDR1 is MDHEN, CDR2 SYDVKM. CDR3 length: 15 residues. V was clipped by 4 bases and J by 6 bases; unmatched bases: 11. The DNA of the CDR3 is TGTGCCAGCAGTTCCGCCGGGACAGGCAAGGCCGAGCAGTACTTC. It translates to CASSSAGTGKAEQYF.

This clone came up once. V is TRBV5-5 and J is TRBJ1-5, with D tentatively TRBD1 (6 bases). Germline CDR1 and CDR2: SGHKS and YYEKEE (reference sequence). V lost 7 bases and J lost 1, with 15 bases in between. The CDR3 contains 15 residues. In DNA, the CDR3 is TGTGCCAGCCAGGAACGGGGGGCAAGCAATCAGCCCCAGCATTTT. Amino acid sequence: CASQERGASNQPQHF.

This chain uses TRBV15 with TRBJ2-7; D not certain. The CDR3 length is 15 residues. The V and J ends lost 0 bases and 0 bases respectively, with 9 bases between them. Germline values: CDR1 LNHNV, CDR2 YYDKDF (reference sequence). As DNA, the CDR3 is TGTGCCACCAGCAGAGATCTCGATAGCTCCTACGAGCAGTACTTC. Protein product: CATSRDLDSSYEQYF.

The chain is built from TRBV21-1 and TRBJ2-5; the table names TRBD2, a call not compared with the DNA. TRBV21-1 is tagged as a pseudogene. The CDR3 covers 15 residues. CDR3 residues: CASSKEGSGPETQYF. CDR3 sequence (DNA): TGTGCCAGCAGCAAAGAGGGTAGCGGGCCAGAGACCCAGTACTTC.

This clone was seen once. The J gene is TRBJ2-7, the V gene TRBV10-3, with TRBD2 matching 10 bases. There are 15 residues in the CDR3. Trimming at V came to 3 bases and at J to 2 bases, leaving 4 bases not matched to a gene. Looked up from germline, CDR1 is ENHRY and CDR2 is SYGVKD. The DNA of the CDR3 is TGTGCCATCAGTGACGGACTAGCGGAAGCCTACGAGCAGTACTTC. It yields the protein CAISDGLAEAYEQYF.

The chain links TRBV30 to TRBJ1-3, with D maybe TRBD1 (5 bases). Trimming removed 1 base at V and 3 bases at J, with 13 bases between. This CDR3 is 15 amino acids long. CDR1 is GTSNPN and CDR2 is SVGIG in the germline V gene (reference sequence). This chain's CDR3 is CAWSDDSGFGNTIYF. CDR3 sequence (DNA): TGTGCCTGGAGTGACGACAGCGGGTTTGGAAACACCATATATTTT. The full variable domain, its missing parts supplied by reference TRBV30 and TRBJ1-3, is SQTIHQWPATLVQPVGSPLSLECTVEGTSNPNLYWYRQAAGRGLQLLFYSVGIGQISSEVPQNLSASRPQDRQFILSSKKLLLSDSGFYLCAWSDDSGFGNTIYFGEGSWLTVV.

This clone was detected only once. The chain combines TRBV21-1 with TRBJ2-1; the table's D gene call, TRBD2, was not cross checked with the DNA. TRBV21-1 is listed as a pseudogene. The CDR3 loop spans 19 amino acids. The CDR3: CASSKTPLGGAKSDNEQFF. CDR3 nucleotides: TGTGCCAGCAGTAAGACCCCCCTTGGCGGGGCAAAATCGGACAATGAGCAGTTCTTC.

The chain recombines TRBV27 with TRBJ1-2, with D perhaps matching TRBD1 (5 bases). The germline V and J ends were trimmed by 5 bases and 8 bases, with 18 bases remaining between them. The CDR3 runs 14 residues. CDR1 is MNHEY, CDR2 SMNVEV, per germline (reference sequence). CDR3 residues: CASSPRGGEGGYTF. The DNA of the CDR3 is TGTGCCAGCAGTCCTCGTGGAGGGGAAGGCGGCTACACCTTC.

This clone was picked up a small number of times. V is TRBV28 and J is TRBJ2-7; D not resolved. Trimming cost V 5 bases and J 7 bases, with 12 bases left between them. Per the germline V gene, CDR1 is MDHEN and CDR2 is SYDVKM. This CDR3 region has 12 residues. The CDR3 nucleotides are TGTGCCAGCAGTGTAAAAACCAGGGAGCAGTACTTC. This encodes CASSVKTREQYF.

The chain recombines TRBV4-1 with TRBJ2-5, with D unresolved. With 4 bases removed from V and 5 bases from J, the gap between germline ends came to 11 bases. The CDR3 spans 13 residues. Germline assignment: CDR1 MGHRA and CDR2 YSYEKL. CDR3 nucleotide sequence: TGCGCCAGCAGCCTCGGGTTCCGGGAGACCCAGTACTTC. Protein product: CASSLGFRETQYF.

The CDR3 nucleotides are TGTGCCTGGAGTGCGGGATATAATTCACCCCTCCACTTT. This encodes CAWSAGYNSPLHF. This chain uses TRBV30 with TRBJ1-6, with D hard to call. CDR1 is GTSNPN, CDR2 SVGIG, per germline (reference sequence). Trimming took off 1 base at V and 4 bases at J, with 5 bases between the two ends. The CDR3 length is 13 residues.

The gene calls are TRBV5-4 and TRBJ1-1; 7 bases match TRBD1. CDR1 is SGHNT and CDR2 is YYREEE in the germline V gene (reference sequence). Unmatched junction bases numbered 5, after V lost 5 bases and J lost 1 base. This CDR3 region has 14 residues. The CDR3 bases are TGTGCCAGCAGGCGGGACAGCTGGAACACTGAAGCTTTCTTT. Protein sequence: CASRRDSWNTEAFF.

The V gene is TRBV9, the J gene TRBJ2-1; perhaps TRBD2 as D (5 bases). The CDR3 spans 16 residues. Trimming left V 0 bases short and J 1 base short, with 11 bases between. Germline CDR1 SGDLS, CDR2 YYNGEE. Here the CDR3 reads CASSVDRRRSYNEQFF. The CDR3 coding sequence is TGTGCCAGCAGCGTAGATAGGAGGCGGTCCTACAATGAGCAGTTCTTC.

The chain couples TRBV7-2 to TRBJ2-7; 8 nucleotides line up with TRBD1. Germline CDR1 is SGHTA and CDR2 is FQGNSA. The CDR3 runs 16 residues. J gave up 2 bases and V 1 base, and 7 bases lay outside the gene matches. CDR3: CASSLGVGTGPYEQYF. The CDR3 coding sequence is TGTGCCAGCAGCTTAGGAGTAGGGACAGGCCCCTACGAGCAGTACTTC.

The gene calls are TRBV7-9 and TRBJ2-1; 8 bases line up with TRBD1. Trimming took 6 bases from V and 8 from J; bases not matched to a gene: 6. The CDR3 extends over 13 amino acids. Germline V CDR1 and CDR2: SEHNR, FQNEAQ (reference sequence). This CDR3 reads CASRYDRGDEQFF. In DNA, the CDR3 is TGTGCCAGCAGATACGACAGGGGCGATGAGCAGTTCTTC.

J is TRBJ2-7 and V is TRBV6-6, with TRBD2 identical over 12 bases. This CDR3 is built from 15 residues. The V and J ends lost 1 base and 7 bases, in that order; junction bases with no gene match: 5. Germline CDR1 is MNHNY and CDR2 is SVGAGI (reference sequence). The CDR3 here is CASSYWLAGGGEQYF. The CDR3 nucleotides read TGTGCCAGCAGTTACTGGCTAGCGGGAGGGGGTGAGCAGTACTTC.